Described below is a single T cell receptor beta chain sequence and its context. The entry originates in a study of shared clonotypes between healthy human individuals. About the research overall: There were three CD4 naive, three CD4 memory, two CD8 naive and one CD8 memory plates per donor.

Naivety among CD8 cells was defined by CD45RO negativity and positive CCR7 selection, thereby excluding terminally differentiated effector memory CD45RA+ cells. Per sorted-subset replicate PCR, input was approximately 200 ng DNA, representing around 29,000 T cell genomes. Libraries were prepared by immunoSEQ multiplex PCR; TCRdb keeps only in-frame clonotypes and omits some of them. The repertoire includes more than 500,000 clones, around 96% of them detected once, and around 0.12% sits in the top ten. The sequenced material came from naive CD8+ T cells sorted from blood. The sequence was obtained from a woman under 40 in good health.

CDR3: CASSTGTGAGNTIYF. In DNA, the CDR3 is TGTGCCAGCAGTACCGGGACAGGGGCTGGAAACACCATATATTTT. This sequence joins TRBV6-5 and TRBJ1-3; TRBD1 agrees at 10 bases. The CDR3 length is 15 residues. CDR1 and CDR2 from the germline V gene are MNHEY and SVGAGI. V gave up 5 bases and J gave up 2 bases; unmatched junction bases: 3.